The entry that follows covers one T cell receptor beta chain sequence. There is no known antigen for this receptor. Base qualities are not at hand, and no much larger clone is one base apart. The germline V gene sets CDR1 to MNHEY and CDR2 to SVGAGI. The CDR3 covers 13 residues, taking in both the cysteine and the phenylalanine. The sequence is cut down to CDR3 DNA, 39 bases in frame from base 1. Trimming at the junction amounts to 8 bases on V and 11 bases on J, and the germline ends lie 21 bases apart. These data originate in a study of blood T cell repertoires in COVID-19 (dated by TCRdb to between 2020 and 2021). A note on the overall study: Samples from collaborators originated in the United States, Italy and Spain and spanned both the acute and convalescent phases of COVID-19. The material from the prospective study consisted of cDNA or gDNA derived from T cells, B-cell-depleted T cells, or PBMCs. Subjects who had been exposed to COVID-19, were actively infected with it, or had recovered from it provided the deeply sampled blood TCRbeta repertoires that made up the dataset. A freely available public database, intended as a resource for researchers studying the immune response to SARS-CoV-2, is where the repertoires were released. The samples were drawn from two sources: the first 160 participants of the ongoing ImmuneRACE study, and 1,000 to 1,500 subjects contributed by 6 global collaborators. A de-identified subject ID, COVID-19 status, age in years and sex were almost always included in the sample metadata. Where HLA class I and class II types were available, the types were taken from metadata supplied by the sample provider, not from assay-based typing.

TCRbeta CDR3 regions were amplified from genomic DNA using the immunoSEQ Assay, a bias-controlled multiplex PCR. Regarding the original processing steps: The number of nucleated cells in each sample was estimated by amplification of reference gene primers within the assay. To quantify the absolute abundance of each unique TCRbeta CDR3 rearrangement, sequence reads were collapsed and filtered. For each sample, productive Simpson clonality was calculated as the square root of Simpson's diversity index over productive rearrangements. Sourced from immuneACCESS, this table was stored by TCRdb with only in-frame sequences that have V and J called. A share of the clones is absent; for the studies checked, an unresolved V gene accounts for under half, and the remainder has no known explanation. V, J and clone size were drawn from that table, and D and trimming were deduced from the DNA. Within this sample are about 190,000 clones, with around four fifths of them counted one time only. About 4.8% of the sample is in the top ten clones.

Findings and caveats that apply to the study as a whole: The amount of clinical and demographic metadata varied by source and participant and was provided uncurated.

Collaborating institutions collected whole blood in K2EDTA tubes following their own protocols. For TCRbeta analysis, collaborators shipped samples in one of three forms: frozen whole blood, isolated PBMCs, or DNA extracted from either of those sample types. The chain is made from TRBV6-5 and TRBJ1-2, and TRBD1 may be the D gene, going by 6 matching bases. Input material: peripheral blood. The source of this sequence is a woman in her twenties or thirties with acute or convalescent COVID-19. At the DNA level, the sequence is TGTGCCAGCCCCAAAATGACAGGTGGGGCTTACACCTTC. Its coded protein is CASPKMTGGAYTF.